This TCR beta chain was sequenced in a study of OX40 agonist ivuxolimab in advanced cancers. At the level of the study: Cohort: 80% to 90% men, mean age around 55, aged roughly 20 to 79. A partial response was reached by three patients: one with hepatocellular carcinoma and two with cutaneous melanoma. Study-wide results and caveats: Both CD4+ and CD8+ T cell populations in blood had undergone clonal expansion by week 6 at 0.1 to 3.0 mg/kg. The average count of expanded clones was higher among CD8+ T cells than among CD4+.

To note about this clone: Antigen: not known.

The method was immunoSEQ multiplex PCR; TCRdb's version includes in-frame clones alone and lacks a portion of them. The sample includes around 100,000 clones, 91% of them seen just once. The source of this sequence is an adult with an advanced solid tumor such as melanoma, head and neck, liver or kidney cancer. The input for sequencing was CD4+ or CD8+ T cells sorted from blood, taken in a trial of the OX40 agonist ivuxolimab.

The CDR3 loop reads CASSHGGQGAYEQYF. In DNA form, the CDR3 reads TGTGCCAGCAGCCACGGGGGACAGGGGGCCTACGAGCAGTACTTC. This sequence joins TRBV5-4 and TRBJ2-7; 11 bases are shared with TRBD1. Germline trimming cut 4 bases from V and 2 bases from J; bases unmatched to any gene: 5. This CDR3 is built from 15 residues. CDR1 is SGHNT, CDR2 YYREEE, per germline (reference sequence).